Listed below are T cell receptor beta chains from one sample, sequenced in a study of T cells in Graves' hyperthyroidism and ophthalmopathy. Via MiXCR, TCRdb re-called the multiplex PCR reads, giving one row per CDR3 protein. The data hold under 700,000 distinct CDR3 sequences, with under 60% observed a single time. What was sequenced was peripheral blood or thyroid tissue (not recorded which). The receptors originated from a woman aged 18-29 years with Graves' hyperthyroidism. The CDR3 runs from the conserved cysteine through the conserved F or W. Fields, in order: CDR3 protein, CDR3 DNA, V gene, clone size, D gene, J gene. The D gene is left open where the match is weak. Size is omitted from some rows. Given values are once, few, many or a class for expanded clones.

cdr3_aa: CASTGLAGSGANVLTF; cdr3_nt: TGTGCCAGCACCGGACTAGCGGGATCTGGGGCCAACGTCCTGACTTTC; v_call: TRBV10-3; clone_size: few; d_call: TRBD2; j_call: TRBJ2-6
cdr3_aa: CASGLTRDRYRYGYTF; cdr3_nt: TGTGCTAGTGGTTTGACCCGGGACAGGTATCGCTATGGCTACACCTTC; v_call: TRBV12-5; clone_size: -; d_call: TRBD1; j_call: TRBJ1-2
cdr3_aa: CAKQGKVGNQPQHF; cdr3_nt: TGTGCCAAACAGGGGAAGGTGGGAAATCAGCCCCAGCATTTT; v_call: TRBV10-3; clone_size: -; d_call: TRBD1; j_call: TRBJ1-5
cdr3_aa: CASSTLRGYEQYF; cdr3_nt: TGTGCCAGCAGCACTTTGCGGGGTTACGAGCAGTACTTC; v_call: TRBV7-9; clone_size: -; d_call: -; j_call: TRBJ2-7
cdr3_aa: CARDILNTEAFF; cdr3_nt: TGTGCCCGGGACATATTGAACACTGAAGCTTTCTTT; v_call: TRBV19; clone_size: -; d_call: -; j_call: TRBJ1-1
cdr3_aa: CASSASGTGLETQYF; cdr3_nt: TGTGCCAGCAGCGCTTCCGGGACAGGGCTGGAGACCCAGTACTTC; v_call: TRBV7-9; clone_size: many; d_call: TRBD1; j_call: TRBJ2-5
cdr3_aa: CASTLPPELGQQYF; cdr3_nt: TGTGCCAGCACCTTACCCCCGGAACTTGGGCAGCAGTACTTC; v_call: TRBV7-2; clone_size: -; d_call: -; j_call: TRBJ2-7
cdr3_aa: CASSFRGSNYGYTF; cdr3_nt: TGTGCCAGCAGCTTCAGGGGTTCTAACTATGGCTACACCTTC; v_call: TRBV19; clone_size: few; d_call: -; j_call: TRBJ1-2
cdr3_aa: CASSETGQGYTF; cdr3_nt: TGTGCCAGCAGTGAGACAGGGCAGGGCTACACCTTC; v_call: TRBV2; clone_size: -; d_call: TRBD1; j_call: TRBJ1-2
cdr3_aa: CASSYSGGQQGPEQYF; cdr3_nt: TGTGCCAGCAGTTACTCTGGGGGACAACAGGGGCCCGAGCAGTACTTC; v_call: TRBV27; clone_size: -; d_call: TRBD1; j_call: TRBJ2-7
cdr3_aa: CASSQPTSGKAETQYF; cdr3_nt: TGTGCCAGCAGCCAACCGACTAGCGGGAAGGCGGAGACCCAGTACTTC; v_call: TRBV7-9; clone_size: few; d_call: TRBD2; j_call: TRBJ2-5
cdr3_aa: CASSTGGTSGRNEQYF; cdr3_nt: TGTGCCAGCAGCACGGGCGGGACTAGCGGGAGAAACGAGCAGTACTTC; v_call: TRBV9; clone_size: few; d_call: TRBD2; j_call: TRBJ2-7
cdr3_aa: CATSRTGNEQYF; cdr3_nt: TGTGCCACCAGCAGGACAGGGAACGAGCAGTACTTC; v_call: TRBV15; clone_size: -; d_call: TRBD1; j_call: TRBJ2-7
cdr3_aa: CASSRTGAQHF; cdr3_nt: TGTGCCAGCAGTCGGACAGGGGCCCAGCATTTT; v_call: TRBV6-6; clone_size: -; d_call: TRBD1; j_call: TRBJ1-5
cdr3_aa: CASSLMIGLAGTETQYF; cdr3_nt: TGTGCCAGCAGCTTGATGATCGGACTAGCGGGAACTGAGACCCAGTACTTC; v_call: TRBV7-9; clone_size: -; d_call: TRBD2; j_call: TRBJ2-5
cdr3_aa: CASGGLTDSPLHF; cdr3_nt: TGTGCCAGCGGGGGGCTTACGGATTCACCCCTCCACTTT; v_call: TRBV10-3; clone_size: few; d_call: -; j_call: TRBJ1-6
cdr3_aa: CASSLRQHQPQHF; cdr3_nt: TGTGCCAGCAGTTTACGTCAGCATCAGCCCCAGCATTTT; v_call: TRBV12-3/TRBV12-4; clone_size: many; d_call: -; j_call: TRBJ1-5
cdr3_aa: CASSYRGGGDTEAFF; cdr3_nt: TGTGCCAGCAGCTATCGTGGGGGGGGAGACACTGAAGCTTTCTTT; v_call: TRBV7-2; clone_size: -; d_call: -; j_call: TRBJ1-1
cdr3_aa: CASSERGRNNSPLHF; cdr3_nt: TGTGCCAGCAGTGAGAGGGGCAGGAATAATTCACCCCTCCACTTT; v_call: TRBV25-1; clone_size: -; d_call: -; j_call: TRBJ1-6
cdr3_aa: CSAREGSGGSYEQYF; cdr3_nt: TGCAGTGCTAGAGAGGGGTCGGGGGGGTCCTACGAGCAGTACTTC; v_call: TRBV20-1; clone_size: few; d_call: TRBD2; j_call: TRBJ2-7
cdr3_aa: CASSMRLSSNQPQHF; cdr3_nt: TGTGCCAGTAGTATGCGGTTGTCGAGCAATCAGCCCCAGCATTTT; v_call: TRBV19; clone_size: -; d_call: -; j_call: TRBJ1-5
cdr3_aa: CASSVERRDTEAFF; cdr3_nt: TGTGCCAGCAGCGTAGAGAGACGGGACACTGAAGCTTTCTTT; v_call: TRBV9; clone_size: many; d_call: -; j_call: TRBJ1-1
cdr3_aa: CASSLFLGNTEAFF; cdr3_nt: TGTGCCAGCAGTCTCTTTTTAGGGAACACTGAAGCTTTCTTT; v_call: TRBV25-1; clone_size: -; d_call: -; j_call: TRBJ1-1
cdr3_aa: CASSYVGVDEQYF; cdr3_nt: TGTGCCAGCAGTTACGTGGGAGTGGACGAGCAGTACTTC; v_call: TRBV6-5; clone_size: -; d_call: -; j_call: TRBJ2-7
cdr3_aa: CASSLAGTVNQPQHF; cdr3_nt: TGTGCCAGCAGTTTAGCCGGGACAGTCAATCAGCCCCAGCATTTT; v_call: TRBV12-3/TRBV12-4; clone_size: few; d_call: TRBD1; j_call: TRBJ1-5
cdr3_aa: CASTGTSNTEAFF; cdr3_nt: TGTGCCTCCACCGGGACATCCAACACTGAAGCTTTCTTT; v_call: TRBV10-3; clone_size: many; d_call: -; j_call: TRBJ1-1
cdr3_aa: CASSILRRADYTF; cdr3_nt: TGTGCCAGTAGTATCCTACGCAGGGCTGACTACACCTTC; v_call: TRBV19; clone_size: few; d_call: -; j_call: TRBJ1-2
cdr3_aa: CASASFGGEGEQYF; cdr3_nt: TGCGCCAGCGCCTCATTCGGAGGGGAAGGCGAGCAGTACTTC; v_call: TRBV5-1; clone_size: few; d_call: -; j_call: TRBJ2-7
cdr3_aa: CSARVAGNQPQHF; cdr3_nt: TGCAGTGCTAGAGTGGCAGGCAATCAGCCCCAGCATTTT; v_call: TRBV20-1; clone_size: -; d_call: -; j_call: TRBJ1-5
cdr3_aa: CASSFEAISYEQYF; cdr3_nt: TGTGCCAGCAGCTTCGAAGCGATCTCCTACGAGCAGTACTTC; v_call: TRBV7-8; clone_size: few; d_call: -; j_call: TRBJ2-7
cdr3_aa: CAISGGGRIDEQYF; cdr3_nt: TGTGCCATCAGTGGGGGAGGGAGAATCGACGAGCAGTACTTC; v_call: TRBV10-3; clone_size: many; d_call: TRBD2; j_call: TRBJ2-7
cdr3_aa: CSVPDGYNSPLHF; cdr3_nt: TGCAGCGTTCCGGACGGCTATAATTCACCCCTCCACTTT; v_call: TRBV29-1; clone_size: -; d_call: -; j_call: TRBJ1-6
cdr3_aa: CASGRWNQPQHF; cdr3_nt: TGTGCCAGCGGCCGGTGGAATCAGCCCCAGCATTTT; v_call: TRBV27; clone_size: -; d_call: -; j_call: TRBJ1-5
cdr3_aa: CSVVGGEQDFYGYTF; cdr3_nt: TGCAGCGTTGTAGGGGGTGAGCAGGACTTCTATGGCTACACCTTC; v_call: TRBV29-1; clone_size: -; d_call: -; j_call: TRBJ1-2
cdr3_aa: CSAARLETQYF; cdr3_nt: TGCAGTGCCGCGAGACTGGAGACCCAGTACTTC; v_call: TRBV20-1; clone_size: many; d_call: -; j_call: TRBJ2-5
cdr3_aa: CASSSPSLGREQYF; cdr3_nt: TGTGCCAGCAGTTCTCCCTCTCTGGGGAGAGAGCAGTACTTC; v_call: TRBV2; clone_size: -; d_call: -; j_call: TRBJ2-7
cdr3_aa: CATSSFEGANYGYTF; cdr3_nt: TGTGCCACCAGCAGTTTTGAGGGGGCTAACTATGGCTACACCTTC; v_call: TRBV15; clone_size: -; d_call: -; j_call: TRBJ1-2
cdr3_aa: CASSDGGISGEQYF; cdr3_nt: TGCGCCAGCAGTGACGGCGGCATCTCGGGCGAGCAGTACTTC; v_call: TRBV10-1; clone_size: once; d_call: -; j_call: TRBJ2-7
cdr3_aa: CASSWGQGPEAFF; cdr3_nt: TGCGCCAGCAGCTGGGGACAGGGCCCTGAAGCTTTCTTT; v_call: TRBV5-1; clone_size: -; d_call: TRBD1; j_call: TRBJ1-1
cdr3_aa: CASGLVGSSPLHF; cdr3_nt: TGTGCCAGCGGGCTAGTTGGCTCCTCACCCCTCCACTTT; v_call: TRBV2; clone_size: many; d_call: -; j_call: TRBJ1-6
cdr3_aa: CSADTGTYEQYF; cdr3_nt: TGCAGTGCTGATACTGGGACCTACGAGCAGTACTTC; v_call: TRBV20-1; clone_size: -; d_call: -; j_call: TRBJ2-7
cdr3_aa: CSVEEQGGYGYTF; cdr3_nt: TGCAGCGTTGAAGAACAGGGAGGTTATGGCTACACCTTC; v_call: TRBV29-1; clone_size: many; d_call: -; j_call: TRBJ1-2
cdr3_aa: CSVEVGTGTGYTF; cdr3_nt: TGCAGCGTTGAAGTAGGGACGGGGACTGGCTACACCTTC; v_call: TRBV29-1; clone_size: -; d_call: -; j_call: TRBJ1-2
cdr3_aa: CASSLRGGNQPQHF; cdr3_nt: TGTGCCAGCAGTTTAAGGGGTGGCAATCAGCCCCAGCATTTT; v_call: TRBV2; clone_size: many; d_call: -; j_call: TRBJ1-5
cdr3_aa: CASSLEGQGQPQHF; cdr3_nt: TGCGCCAGCAGCTTGGAGGGTCAAGGGCAGCCCCAGCATTTT; v_call: TRBV5-1; clone_size: -; d_call: -; j_call: TRBJ1-5
cdr3_aa: CASSLSGQGSLPYTF; cdr3_nt: TGTGCCAGCAGCCTTTCTGGGCAGGGTTCTCTCCCCTACACCTTC; v_call: TRBV11-2; clone_size: once; d_call: -; j_call: TRBJ1-2
cdr3_aa: CSVPRTGRQMNTEAFF; cdr3_nt: TGCAGCGTTCCTAGGACAGGCCGACAGATGAACACTGAAGCTTTCTTT; v_call: TRBV29-1; clone_size: -; d_call: TRBD1; j_call: TRBJ1-1
cdr3_aa: CASRTRGKVETQYF; cdr3_nt: TGTGCCAGTCGAACCAGGGGGAAGGTAGAGACCCAGTACTTC; v_call: TRBV19; clone_size: -; d_call: TRBD1; j_call: TRBJ2-5
cdr3_aa: CASSQAGYNQPQHF; cdr3_nt: TGTGCCAGCAGCCAAGCTGGGTACAATCAGCCCCAGCATTTT; v_call: TRBV14; clone_size: -; d_call: -; j_call: TRBJ1-5
cdr3_aa: CASRRDLAGGPHEQYF; cdr3_nt: TGTGCCAGCAGGCGAGATCTAGCGGGAGGGCCCCACGAGCAGTACTTC; v_call: TRBV7-7; clone_size: -; d_call: TRBD2; j_call: TRBJ2-7
cdr3_aa: CASSLELVPGELFF; cdr3_nt: TGCGCCAGCAGCTTGGAACTGGTCCCCGGGGAGCTGTTTTTT; v_call: TRBV5-1; clone_size: few; d_call: -; j_call: TRBJ2-2